Listed below are T cell receptor beta chains from one sample, sequenced in a study of blood T cells in healthy people across ages. MiXCR, applied by TCRdb to the 5' RACE reads, yields one record per CDR3 protein. The sample carries roughly 800,000 distinct CDR3 sequences, 58% recorded once. The sequenced sample was blood. These receptors all stem from a man under 40 in good health. CDR3s include the opening cysteine and the closing phenylalanine or tryptophan. A D gene is named only where the DNA matches it firmly.

CDR3: CASSPETGTGDEKLFF
J: TRBJ1-4
V: TRBV4-2
D: TRBD1

CDR3: CSASRGTALNEQFF
J: TRBJ2-1
V: TRBV29-1
D: -

CDR3: CASSLSMAGAGTDTQYF
J: TRBJ2-3
V: TRBV7-2
D: -

CDR3: CASSDQGHAEQYF
J: TRBJ2-7
V: TRBV9
D: -

CDR3: CSAWRAGTDTQYF
J: TRBJ2-3
V: TRBV20-1
D: -

CDR3: CASSLQRQASYEQYF
J: TRBJ2-7
V: TRBV7-8
D: -

CDR3: CSAYGQGWQPQHF
J: TRBJ1-5
V: TRBV20-1
D: TRBD1

CDR3: CASGSRRAFF
J: TRBJ1-1
V: TRBV5-1
D: -

CDR3: CASSYSTGFYGYTF
J: TRBJ1-2
V: TRBV6-2/TRBV6-3
D: -

CDR3: CASSSSGQSNQPQHF
J: TRBJ1-5
V: TRBV5-1
D: TRBD1

CDR3: CSVGTSGGVGDTQYF
J: TRBJ2-3
V: TRBV29-1
D: TRBD2

CDR3: CASRQQGASDTQYF
J: TRBJ2-3
V: TRBV28
D: TRBD1

CDR3: CSVGIRGGNNEQYF
J: -
V: TRBV29-1
D: -

CDR3: CASSPTGLVSPLHF
J: TRBJ1-6
V: TRBV6-5
D: TRBD1

CDR3: CASNDAVGQGVEQYF
J: TRBJ2-7
V: TRBV7-2
D: TRBD1

CDR3: CSASLGTSGRNEQFF
J: TRBJ2-1
V: TRBV20-1
D: TRBD2

CDR3: CASSRGGGELFF
J: TRBJ2-2
V: TRBV7-2
D: TRBD2

CDR3: CASSQPGTLQETLYF
J: TRBJ2-5
V: TRBV3-1
D: -

CDR3: CASSLGTGPYQETQYF
J: TRBJ2-5
V: TRBV7-9
D: TRBD1

CDR3: CASTGTSGRGEQFF
J: TRBJ2-1
V: TRBV9
D: TRBD2

CDR3: CASSLLAGNPSEQYF
J: TRBJ2-7
V: TRBV28
D: -

CDR3: CASSHGQSLYEQYF
J: TRBJ2-7
V: TRBV5-1
D: -

CDR3: CASSLGSQSYGEQYF
J: TRBJ2-4
V: TRBV9
D: -

CDR3: CASTREGASYNEQFF
J: TRBJ2-1
V: TRBV7-9
D: -

CDR3: CASSVWASTDTQYF
J: TRBJ2-3
V: TRBV6-1
D: -

CDR3: CASSSSSGGRALSSYNEQFF
J: TRBJ2-1
V: TRBV6-5
D: TRBD2

CDR3: CATSRDERGLAGGEQFF
J: TRBJ2-1
V: TRBV15
D: TRBD2

CDR3: CASSPRALGDGYTF
J: TRBJ1-2
V: TRBV6-6
D: -

CDR3: CASSAPLGGEPYNEQFF
J: TRBJ2-1
V: TRBV7-9
D: -

CDR3: CSAAGLAGEVETQYF
J: TRBJ2-5
V: TRBV20-1
D: TRBD2

CDR3: CASSFTWDRRDNEQYF
J: -
V: TRBV6-5
D: TRBD1

CDR3: CASSLYRAYGYTF
J: TRBJ1-2
V: TRBV12-3/TRBV12-4
D: -

CDR3: CASSVGQGGNEQYF
J: TRBJ2-7
V: TRBV7-9
D: TRBD1

CDR3: CASSLSSGAQGSYEQYF
J: TRBJ2-7
V: TRBV27
D: -

CDR3: CSARDASGSSYNEQFF
J: TRBJ2-1
V: TRBV20-1
D: TRBD2

CDR3: CASSQAIGRGKNIQYF
J: TRBJ2-4
V: TRBV12-3/TRBV12-4
D: -

CDR3: CAISEHVSNQPQHF
J: TRBJ1-5
V: TRBV10-3
D: -

CDR3: CSVESTGDTYGYTF
J: TRBJ1-2
V: TRBV29-1
D: TRBD1

CDR3: CSVGPTGENIQYF
J: TRBJ2-4
V: TRBV29-1
D: TRBD1

CDR3: CASSLGGKANNEQFF
J: TRBJ2-1
V: TRBV7-2
D: -

CDR3: CASSLERGRGYTF
J: TRBJ1-2
V: TRBV7-2
D: TRBD1

CDR3: CASSLLAGPEYYEQYF
J: TRBJ2-7
V: TRBV7-2
D: TRBD2

CDR3: CASSQSVGPAASEQYF
J: TRBJ2-7
V: TRBV7-8
D: -

CDR3: CASRIWQMNTEAFF
J: TRBJ1-1
V: TRBV5-1
D: -

CDR3: CSVRPMNTEAFF
J: TRBJ1-1
V: TRBV29-1
D: -

CDR3: CASSYSGGGTYEQYF
J: TRBJ2-7
V: TRBV5-1
D: TRBD2

CDR3: CASSFFEGQPQHF
J: TRBJ1-5
V: TRBV12-3/TRBV12-4
D: -

CDR3: CASSQVWLAEDEQFF
J: TRBJ2-1
V: TRBV4-3
D: TRBD2

CDR3: CAIATSYEQYF
J: TRBJ2-7
V: TRBV7-9
D: -

CDR3: CASSLGGLGMREQYF
J: TRBJ2-5
V: TRBV28
D: -

CDR3: CATKALEETQYF
J: TRBJ2-5
V: TRBV10-3
D: -